This is a list of T cell receptor beta chains from one sample in a study of blood T cell repertoires in COVID-19. Measured with immunoSEQ multiplex PCR; TCRdb has only the in-frame clones, and not every one. This table holds roughly 97,000 clones, about 80% found once. Specimen: peripheral blood. These receptor sequences come from a man between 65 and 85 years old with acute or convalescent COVID-19. Each CDR3 is given with its conserved first and last residue. Each record gives: D gene, V gene, J gene, clone size, CDR3 protein, CDR3 DNA. A D gene is named only where the DNA matches it firmly. Rows give clone size only sometimes, using once, few, many, or a class for an expanded clone.

>NA|TRBV5-1|TRBJ1-1|NA
CASSLDSEAEAFF
TGCGCCAGCAGCTTGGATTCGGAGGCTGAAGCTTTCTTT
>NA|TRBV27|TRBJ1-5|NA
CASSLPRAAAGQPQHF
TGTGCCAGCAGTTTGCCCAGGGCCGCAGCAGGGCAGCCCCAGCATTTT
>NA|TRBV7-2|TRBJ1-2|few
CASSLAGAGVNYGYTF
TGTGCCAGCAGCTTAGCAGGGGCAGGGGTGAACTATGGCTACACCTTC
>TRBD1|TRBV5-1|TRBJ2-5|once
CASSSIDRVQETQYF
TGCGCCAGCAGCTCCATTGACAGGGTCCAAGAGACCCAGTACTTC
>NA|TRBV30|TRBJ1-2|NA
CAWSVVGTAYGYTF
TGTGCCTGGAGTGTAGTAGGAACAGCCTATGGCTACACCTTC
>TRBD1|TRBV18|TRBJ2-7|NA
CASSLGQGIGYEQYF
TGTGCCAGCTCACTCGGACAGGGAATCGGGTACGAGCAGTACTTC
>NA|TRBV7-3|TRBJ1-1|NA
CASSEQEHTEAFF
TGTGCCAGCAGCGAACAGGAACACACTGAAGCTTTCTTT
>TRBD2|TRBV29-1|TRBJ2-1|NA
CSSFSGGAENEQFF
TGCAGCTCGTTTAGCGGGGGGGCCGAGAATGAGCAGTTCTTC
>NA|TRBV12-3/TRBV12-4|TRBJ1-3|few
CASTRVADTIYF
TGTGCCAGCACCCGGGTAGCTGACACCATATATTTT
>NA|TRBV7-2|TRBJ2-1|NA
CASSDYYGNEQFF
TGTGCCAGCAGCGACTATTATGGCAATGAGCAGTTCTTC
>NA|TRBV7-6|TRBJ1-3|NA
CASSLTPRGSGNTIYF
TGTGCCAGCAGCTTAACACCCAGGGGCTCTGGAAACACCATATATTTT
>TRBD1|TRBV5-1|TRBJ1-2|NA
CASSTETGKNYGYTF
TGCGCCAGCAGCACTGAGACAGGGAAAAACTATGGCTACACCTTC
>TRBD1|TRBV6-6|TRBJ1-5|NA
CASSGQGREQPQHF
TGTGCCAGCAGTGGACAGGGGAGAGAACAGCCCCAGCATTTT
>NA|TRBV7-9|TRBJ1-1|NA
CASSLHGEAFF
TGTGCCAGCAGCTTACACGGGGAGGCTTTCTTT
>TRBD1|TRBV7-2|TRBJ1-2|NA
CASSGRDRGIYGYTF
TGTGCCAGCAGCGGAAGGGACAGGGGGATCTATGGCTACACCTTC